This entry features one T cell receptor beta chain sequence. The sample comes from a study of blood T cell repertoires in COVID-19. Whole-study context: The origin of the acute and convalescent COVID-19 samples was the United States, Italy and Spain. T cells, B-cell-depleted T cells, or PBMCs supplied cDNA or gDNA.

CDR1 and CDR2 from the germline V gene are SGHAT and FQNNGV. The CDR3 spans 13 residues. Trimming left V 5 bases short and J 4 bases short, with 8 bases between. Per the original data handling: Researchers report that nucleated cell counts were estimated from reference gene primer amplification. The table came from immunoSEQ multiplex PCR; TCRdb's copy has only in-frame clones and leaves some out. Clone size and the V and J calls come from that table; the DNA yielded D and trimming. The sample yields 220,000 or so clones, 80% to 85% seen once. The rearrangement links TRBV11-2 to TRBJ2-2; D gene ambiguous. What was sequenced was peripheral blood. The origin of this receptor is a woman aged 60-75 years who had recovered from COVID-19. CDR3 sequence reads: CASSLALTGELFF. The CDR3 region has the DNA TGTGCCAGCAGCCTGGCCCTCACCGGGGAGCTGTTTTTT. The full variable domain, in which reference TRBV11-2 and TRBJ2-2 provide the parts outside the CDR3, is EAGVAQSPRYKIIEKRQSVAFWCNPISGHATLYWYQQILGQGPKLLIQFQNNGVVDDSQLPKDRFSAERLKGVDSTLKIQPAKLEDSAVYLCASSLALTGELFFGEGSRLTVL.